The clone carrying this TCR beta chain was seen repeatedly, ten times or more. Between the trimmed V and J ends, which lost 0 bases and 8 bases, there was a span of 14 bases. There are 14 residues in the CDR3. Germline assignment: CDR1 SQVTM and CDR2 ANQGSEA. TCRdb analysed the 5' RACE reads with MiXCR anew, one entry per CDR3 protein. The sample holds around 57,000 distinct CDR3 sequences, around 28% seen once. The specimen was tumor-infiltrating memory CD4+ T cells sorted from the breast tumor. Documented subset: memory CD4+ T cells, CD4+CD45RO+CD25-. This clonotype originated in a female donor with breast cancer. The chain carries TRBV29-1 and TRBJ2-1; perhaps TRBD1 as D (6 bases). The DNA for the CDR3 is TGCAGCGTTGAAGATTGGAGCAGGGGCGATGAGCAGTTCTTC. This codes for CSVEDWSRGDEQFF.